The 18 T cell receptor beta chains below were found in one sample sequenced in a study of graft-versus-host responses after intestinal transplantation. Clones were sequenced by immunoSEQ multiplex PCR, and TCRdb holds only the in-frame ones, with some missing. The sample lists over 70,000 clones, about 90% occurring once. For these TCRs, the target antigens are not known. Here the sequenced sample was unstimulated CD8+ T cells sorted from spleen or lymph node cells, taken before transplant. These receptors were taken from a human donor who was the organ donor for an intestinal transplant.

The chain carries TRBV28 and TRBJ1-4; perhaps TRBD1 as D (5 bases). Trimming removed 3 bases at V and 5 bases at J, with 7 bases between. CDR1 MDHEN and CDR2 SYDVKM come from the germline V gene. The CDR3 extends over 13 amino acids. For the CDR3, the DNA is TGTGCCAGCAGTTTTGCAGGGAATGAAAAACTGTTTTTT. Its protein product is CASSFAGNEKLFF. Variable domain in full (rest from reference TRBV28 and TRBJ1-4): DVKVTQSSRYLVKRTGEKVFLECVQDMDHENMFWYRQDPGLGLRLIYFSYDVKMKEKGDIPEGYSVSREKKERFSLILESASTNQTSMYLCASSFAGNEKLFFGSGTQLSVL.

This rearrangement joins TRBV28 to TRBJ1-5; 9 bases are shared with TRBD1. Germline CDR1 MDHEN, CDR2 SYDVKM. V shed 3 bases and J 3 bases; nucleotides not matched to a gene: 9. CDR3 size: 17 residues. CDR3 in DNA: TGTGCCAGCAGTTTGATGCGGGACAGGGCCCTCAATCAGCCCCAGCATTTT. Its protein is CASSLMRDRALNQPQHF.

V and J are TRBV28 and TRBJ2-5, with TRBD1 matching over 12 bases. Germline V gene lookup returns CDR1 MDHEN and CDR2 SYDVKM. Unmatched junction bases numbered 0, after V lost 6 bases and J lost 4 bases. The CDR3 length is 13 residues. This CDR3 is CASRGQGAETQYF. The DNA of the CDR3 is TGTGCCAGCAGGGGACAGGGGGCAGAGACCCAGTACTTC. The variable domain in full, with the rest retrieved from reference TRBV28 and TRBJ2-5, is DVKVTQSSRYLVKRTGEKVFLECVQDMDHENMFWYRQDPGLGLRLIYFSYDVKMKEKGDIPEGYSVSREKKERFSLILESASTNQTSMYLCASRGQGAETQYFGPGTRLLVL.

V gene TRBV5-5 combines with J gene TRBJ1-2; 10 nucleotides align to TRBD1. The CDR3 extends over 15 amino acids. CDR1 and CDR2 from the germline V gene are SGHKS and YYEKEE (reference sequence). V gave up 6 bases and J gave up 1 base; unmatched junction bases: 6. The CDR3 region has the DNA TGTGCCAGCACCCTCCGGGACAGGGGTAACTATGGCTACACCTTC. It codes for CASTLRDRGNYGYTF.

The gene calls are TRBV5-6 and TRBJ2-7; D remains ambiguous. The CDR3 has 13 amino acids. CDR1 and CDR2 (germline): SGHDT, YYEEEE. V was cut by 2 bases and J by 2 bases, with 8 bases left in between. This CDR3 reads CASSFMGAYEQYV. In nucleotides, the CDR3 is TGTGCCAGCAGCTTCATGGGCGCCTACGAGCAGTACGTC.

The chain couples TRBV6-6 to TRBJ1-2; 7 positions agree with TRBD1. CDR3 length: 13 residues. Germline CDR1 MNHNY, CDR2 SVGAGI (reference sequence). V gave up 10 bases and J gave up 5 bases; unmatched junction bases: 10. In DNA form, the CDR3 reads TGTGCCACCGTTGGGGACAGCCCGTATGGCTACACCTTC. Encoded protein: CATVGDSPYGYTF.

This chain links TRBV6-4 with TRBJ2-5, with 13 positions matching TRBD2. The CDR3 is made up of 15 amino acids. After removal of 5 bases from V and 2 bases from J, the junction contained 2 bases not matched to a gene. The V gene's germline CDR1 is MRHNA and CDR2 SNTAGT. The DNA for the CDR3 is TGTGCCAGCAGTATGACTAGCGGGGGGCAAGAGACCCAGTACTTC. Its translation is CASSMTSGGQETQYF.

The chain carries TRBV7-8 and TRBJ2-7, with TRBD1 matching over 7 bases. Per germline, CDR1 SGHVS and CDR2 FQNEAQ. This CDR3 has 13 residues. Trimming took 5 bases from V and 5 from J; bases not matched to a gene: 6. CDR3 residues: CASSETQGNEQYV. In DNA, the CDR3 is TGTGCCAGCAGCGAGACACAGGGGAACGAGCAGTACGTC.

This chain uses TRBV27 with TRBJ1-2; 9 nucleotides line up with TRBD1. The CDR3 runs 16 residues. Germline assignment: CDR1 MNHEY and CDR2 SMNVEV (reference sequence). The trim removed 4 bases at V and 8 bases at J, leaving 14 bases unmatched. CDR3 protein: CASSYTQAGTGWGYTF. The CDR3 DNA is TGTGCCAGCAGTTACACTCAGGCCGGGACAGGGTGGGGCTACACCTTC.

A word on this clone: Relative to the germline gene, one junction end is altered; a read error may explain this. The J gene is TRBJ2-1, the V gene TRBV7-7, with TRBD2 identical over 10 bases. The CDR3 is 14 residues long. CDR1 SSHAT and CDR2 FNYEAQ come from the germline V gene (reference sequence). The CDR3 protein is CASSLAGDSNEQFF. The CDR3 DNA sequence: TGTGCTAGCAGCCTAGCGGGGGACTCCAATGAGCAGTTCTTC.

The V gene is TRBV6-1, the J gene TRBJ2-5, with 10 bases identical to TRBD2. Unmatched junction bases numbered 5, after V lost 5 bases and J lost 2 bases. Germline CDR1 reads MNHNS; CDR2 reads SASEGT. The CDR3 has 15 amino acids. The CDR3 is CASSKLAGGQETQYF. CDR3 DNA sequence: TGTGCCAGCAGTAAATTAGCGGGGGGACAAGAGACCCAGTACTTC.

The V gene is TRBV6-5, the J gene TRBJ1-5, with 10 bases lining up with TRBD1. The CDR3 is 16 residues long. Losses at the gene ends were 4 bases for V and 0 bases for J; bases not matched to a gene: 3. Germline CDR1 MNHEY, CDR2 SVGAGI. CDR3 coding DNA: TGTGCCAGCAGTTCACGACAGGGGGCTAGCAATCAGCCCCAGCATTTT. Translation gives CASSSRQGASNQPQHF.

The chain carries TRBV15 and TRBJ2-2, with 8 positions matching TRBD2. Germline CDR1 is LNHNV and CDR2 is YYDKDF (reference sequence). V lost 2 bases, J lost 5 bases, and 7 bases stayed unmatched. This CDR3 is built from 16 residues. DNA of the CDR3: TGTGCCACCAGCAGACCCAGCGGGGGTGGGACCGGGGAGCTGTTTTTT. Its protein is CATSRPSGGGTGELFF.

The chain links TRBV15 to TRBJ1-2; D not certain. Germline values: CDR1 LNHNV, CDR2 YYDKDF (reference sequence). The germline V and J ends were trimmed by 6 bases and 5 bases, with 13 bases remaining between them. The CDR3 runs to 13 residues. The CDR3 loop is CATRTTNYYGYTF. Written as DNA, the CDR3 is TGTGCCACCAGGACCACTAATTATTATGGCTACACCTTC.

The chain links TRBV27 to TRBJ1-4, with 7 bases matching TRBD1. Germline trimming cut 5 bases from V and 8 bases from J; bases unmatched to any gene: 5. Germline V lookup: CDR1 MNHEY, CDR2 SMNVEV (reference sequence). CDR3 length equals 13 residues. CDR3 nucleotide sequence: TGTGCCAGCAGTGACCGACAGGGAGAAAAACTGTTTTTT. Translated, it gives CASSDRQGEKLFF. Looking up the rest from reference TRBV27 and TRBJ1-4 gives the full variable domain: EAQVTQNPRYLITVTGKKLTVTCSQNMNHEYMSWYRQDPGLGLRQIYYSMNVEVTDKGDVPEGYKVSRKEKRNFPLILESPSPNQTSLYFCASSDRQGEKLFFGSGTQLSVL.

This chain connects TRBV2 to TRBJ2-1; D may be TRBD2 (5 bases). There are 13 residues in the CDR3. With 7 bases removed from V and 7 bases from J, the gap between germline ends came to 14 bases. Germline CDR1 SNHLY, CDR2 FYNNEI. The CDR3 DNA sequence: TGTGCCAGCATCCCTATGGTAGCGAATGAGCAGTTCTTC. This sequence encodes CASIPMVANEQFF.

The J gene is TRBJ2-7, the V gene TRBV5-6; 10 bases align to TRBD1. J was trimmed by 7 bases and V by 2 bases; bases with no gene match: 6. This CDR3 comprises 14 residues. The germline V gene has CDR1 SGHDT and CDR2 YYEEEE. This CDR3 reads CASSLTTGGYEQYV. For the CDR3, the DNA is TGTGCCAGCAGCTTAACGACAGGGGGCTATGAGCAGTACGTC.

This clone was seen a single time. The chain uses TRBV10-3 and TRBJ2-3; 9 bases line up with TRBD2. Trimming cost V 6 bases and J 1 base; bases outside gene matches: 8. CDR3 length: 16 amino acids. Germline V lookup: CDR1 ENHRY, CDR2 SYGVKD. For the CDR3, the DNA is TGTGCCATCAGCCGAGGGACTAGCCCGCGCACAGATACGCAGTATTTT. As protein: CAISRGTSPRTDTQYF.